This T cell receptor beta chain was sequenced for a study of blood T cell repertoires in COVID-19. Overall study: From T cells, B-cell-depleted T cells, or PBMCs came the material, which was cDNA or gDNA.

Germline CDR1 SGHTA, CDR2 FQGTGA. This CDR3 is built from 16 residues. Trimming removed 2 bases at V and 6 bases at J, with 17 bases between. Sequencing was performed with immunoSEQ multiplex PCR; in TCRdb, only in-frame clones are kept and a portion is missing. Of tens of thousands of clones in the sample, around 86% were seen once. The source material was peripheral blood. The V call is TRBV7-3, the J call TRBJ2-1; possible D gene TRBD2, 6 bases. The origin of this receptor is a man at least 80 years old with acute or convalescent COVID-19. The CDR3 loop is CASSLDSGTLGNEQFF. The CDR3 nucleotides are TGTGCCAGCAGCTTAGATTCCGGGACTTTGGGCAATGAGCAGTTCTTC. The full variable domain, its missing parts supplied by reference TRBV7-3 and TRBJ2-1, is GAGVSQTPSNKVTEKGKYVELRCDPISGHTALYWYRQSLGQGPEFLIYFQGTGAADDSGLPNDRFFAVRPEGSVSTLKIQRTERGDSAVYLCASSLDSGTLGNEQFFGPGTRLTVL.